This T cell receptor beta chain was identified in a study of T cells in Graves' hyperthyroidism and ophthalmopathy. Losses at the gene ends were 3 bases for V and 0 bases for J; bases not matched to a gene: 3. CDR1 is SGHNT and CDR2 is YENEEA in the germline V gene. CDR3 size: 16 residues. Amplified TCR beta CDR3 regions came from RNA transcripts. The HTBI primer set was used in a first-round RT-PCR of the TCR CDR3. TCRdb ran MiXCR on the multiplex PCR reads and lists one entry per CDR3 protein. The sample holds approximately 690,000 distinct CDR3 sequences, about 14% seen once. Lactation, pregnancy, other autoimmune disease or uncontrolled infection led to exclusion of patients. Each diagnosis was grounded in clinical symptoms, serum thyroxine and TRAb, thyroid ultrasound, and orbital computed tomography. This clonotype was recorded many times.

Source material: blood. The chain joins TRBV11-3 to TRBJ2-2; the match to TRBD2 covers 8 bases. The sequence was collected from a woman aged 45-59 years with Graves' ophthalmopathy. CDR3 sequence: CASSFPAGANTGELFF. The CDR3 DNA follows: TGTGCCAGCAGCTTTCCAGCGGGAGCGAACACCGGGGAGCTGTTTTTT.